The 32 T cell receptor beta chains presented below share a single source sample, sequenced in a study of T cells expressing NK-cell markers. Reanalyzing the 5' RACE reads, TCRdb keeps one entry per CDR3 protein, without DNA. Its clone listing holds 250,000 to 300,000 distinct CDR3 sequences. Material: blood T cells: a sorted CD56 or NKG2C T cell subset, CD4+ or CD8+ T cells, or bulk PBMC T cells (not recorded which). Receptors were obtained from a man between 18 and 29 years old in good health.

The chain is built from TRBV11-2 and TRBJ2-5; there is no DNA to check the TCRdb D call of TRBD2. This CDR3 spans 15 amino acids. CDR1 and CDR2 (germline): SGHAT, FQNNGV. The CDR3: CASSLEADRQETQYF.

This rearrangement joins TRBV10-3 to TRBJ2-3. From germline, CDR1 is ENHRY and CDR2 SYGVKD. This CDR3 is built from 16 residues. The CDR3 loop reads CAISESASSRTDTQYF.

The V gene is TRBV2, the J gene TRBJ2-3; lacking DNA, the TRBD2 call made by TCRdb goes unchecked. Germline lookup yields CDR1 SNHLY and CDR2 FYNNEI. The CDR3 has 14 residues. CDR3 in amino acids: CASIREGRTDTQYF.

The chain couples TRBV4-3 to TRBJ1-1; the TCRdb call, TRBD1, lacks DNA for checking. Germline values: CDR1 LGHNA, CDR2 YSLEER. The CDR3 spans 16 residues. This CDR3 is CASSQDGSWGPTEAFF.

CDR3 residues: CASSPGRGDEQYF. This chain links TRBV12-3 or TRBV12-4 with TRBJ2-7; absent DNA, TCRdb's TRBD2 call cannot be checked. CDR3 length: 13 residues.

This chain links TRBV29-1 with TRBJ2-7; TCRdb's D call of TRBD2 is untestable without DNA. The CDR3 extends over 13 amino acids. Germline lookup yields CDR1 SQVTM and CDR2 ANQGSEA. The CDR3 spells CSVSGRNSYEQYF.

This chain connects TRBV3-1 to TRBJ2-3; no DNA is available, so the TRBD1 call from TCRdb remains unchecked. In germline, CDR1 is LGHDT, CDR2 YNNKEL (reference sequence). The CDR3 has 16 residues. The CDR3 here is CASSQSLQGRTDTQYF.

J is TRBJ2-1 and V is TRBV6-5; lacking DNA, the TRBD2 call made by TCRdb goes unchecked. The CDR3 extends over 17 amino acids. Germline CDR1 MNHEY, CDR2 SVGAGI. The CDR3 reads CASSFTGGLAGAHEQFF.

This chain connects TRBV12-3 or TRBV12-4 to TRBJ1-1; no DNA is available, so the TRBD1 call from TCRdb remains unchecked. There are 14 residues in the CDR3. The CDR3: CASRRGVMNTEAFF.

V gene TRBV5-1 combines with J gene TRBJ2-1; TCRdb indicates TRBD2, and absent DNA this call remains unverified. Germline V lookup: CDR1 SGHRS, CDR2 YFSETQ. This CDR3 comprises 15 residues. The CDR3 sequence is CASSFMAGAYNEQFF.

Here the CDR3 reads CASSQESGRIFYNEQFF. The V gene is TRBV4-1, the J gene TRBJ2-1; as DNA is missing, the TRBD2 call by TCRdb cannot be tested. The CDR3 contains 17 residues. CDR1 and CDR2 from the germline V gene are MGHRA and YSYEKL.

This chain uses TRBV2 with TRBJ2-5; TCRdb's assignment of TRBD2 cannot be checked, as there is no DNA. This CDR3 spans 14 amino acids. The V gene's germline CDR1 is SNHLY and CDR2 FYNNEI. The CDR3 reads CASTSGLAEETQYF.

This chain links TRBV7-9 with TRBJ1-1. The CDR3 is 13 amino acids. CDR1 SEHNR and CDR2 FQNEAQ come from the germline V gene (reference sequence). The CDR3 sequence: CASSLSANTEAFF.

CDR3 protein: CASSPNGYGYTF. The gene calls are TRBV7-2 and TRBJ1-2. CDR3 length equals 12 residues. Germline assignment: CDR1 SGHTA and CDR2 FQGNSA.

The gene calls are TRBV15 and TRBJ2-1; TCRdb calls TRBD2, which cannot be checked without DNA. The V gene's germline CDR1 is LNHNV and CDR2 YYDKDF (reference sequence). This CDR3 spans 15 amino acids. Here the CDR3 reads CATTARVGSYNEQFF.

V usage is TRBV18 and J usage is TRBJ2-2; TCRdb calls TRBD1, which cannot be checked without DNA. The length of the CDR3 is 16 residues. Germline V lookup: CDR1 KGHSH, CDR2 LQKENI. This chain's CDR3 is CASSSVSGQNTGELFF.

The V and J genes are TRBV6-1 and TRBJ1-1. The CDR3 covers 14 residues. CDR1 MNHNS and CDR2 SASEGT come from the germline V gene. CDR3 in amino acids: CASSRQTMNTEAFF.

V usage is TRBV18 and J usage is TRBJ2-1; absent DNA, TCRdb's TRBD2 call cannot be checked. CDR3 length: 16 amino acids. Germline CDR1 KGHSH, CDR2 LQKENI. The CDR3 sequence is CASSPARKSVLNEQFF. Looking up the rest from reference TRBV18 and TRBJ2-1 gives the full variable domain: NAGVMQNPRHLVRRRGQEARLRCSPMKGHSHVYWYRQLPEEGLKFMVYLQKENIIDESGMPKERFSAEFPKEGPSILRIQQVVRGDSAAYFCASSPARKSVLNEQFFGPGTRLTVL.

V usage is TRBV18 and J usage is TRBJ2-7. This CDR3 has 14 amino acids. Germline-derived CDR1 and CDR2 are KGHSH and LQKENI. CDR3 region: CASSPLEVGSEQYF.

J is TRBJ1-1 and V is TRBV20-1. The CDR3 is 14 residues long. CDR1 and CDR2 from the germline V gene are DFQATT and SNEGSKA (reference sequence). The CDR3 protein is CSARDPAGSSRAFF.

This rearrangement joins TRBV25-1 to TRBJ2-3; TCRdb designates TRBD2, a call that cannot be tested without DNA. This CDR3 has 15 residues. From germline, CDR1 is MGHDK and CDR2 SYGVNS. This chain's CDR3 is CASSETSGGTDTQYF.

The chain has TRBV10-3 and TRBJ2-2; TCRdb outputs TRBD2, but without DNA this stays unchecked. From germline, CDR1 is ENHRY and CDR2 SYGVKD. This CDR3 is 13 amino acids long. The CDR3 spells CAISGTSGGELFF.

The gene calls are TRBV6-5 and TRBJ1-6. The CDR3 consists of 14 residues. CDR1 MNHEY and CDR2 SVGAGI come from the germline V gene. The CDR3 loop is CASSWQGLGSPLHF.

This chain links TRBV5-1 with TRBJ1-4; TCRdb designates TRBD1, a call that cannot be tested without DNA. CDR1 is SGHRS and CDR2 is YFSETQ in the germline V gene. The CDR3 is made up of 16 amino acids. CDR3 residues: CASSLEAGGFNEKLFF.

The chain combines TRBV7-8 with TRBJ2-2; checking the TCRdb D call of TRBD1 is not possible without DNA. The CDR3 runs to 16 residues. Per the germline V gene, CDR1 is SGHVS and CDR2 is FQNEAQ. CDR3: CASSLDRGQNTGELFF.

The gene calls are TRBV29-1 and TRBJ2-1; TCRdb indicates TRBD2, and absent DNA this call remains unverified. This CDR3 region has 12 residues. Germline CDR1 is SQVTM and CDR2 is ANQGSEA. The CDR3: CSVEVLAGKQFF.

V is TRBV4-2 and J is TRBJ1-4. The V gene's germline CDR1 is LGHNA and CDR2 YNFKEQ. The length of the CDR3 is 15 residues. The CDR3 reads CASSQARLFNEKLFF.

The chain has TRBV20-1 and TRBJ2-7; no DNA is available, so the TRBD1 call from TCRdb remains unchecked. Germline CDR1 reads DFQATT; CDR2 reads SNEGSKA (reference sequence). The CDR3 length is 14 residues. CDR3 amino acids: CSASVGTRSYEQYF.

V and J are TRBV7-3 and TRBJ2-1; TCRdb lists TRBD2, though no DNA is available to test this call. CDR3 size: 18 residues. From germline, CDR1 is SGHTA and CDR2 FQGTGA. This CDR3 reads CASSPHPTLAGADNEQFF.

This rearrangement joins TRBV4-2 to TRBJ2-2; the D gene TCRdb calls, TRBD2, cannot be checked with no DNA. Per germline, CDR1 LGHNA and CDR2 YNFKEQ. The CDR3 contains 15 residues. The CDR3 here is CASSQDPSGTGELFF.

This chain joins TRBV5-1 and TRBJ2-1. Germline CDR1 reads SGHRS; CDR2 reads YFSETQ. The CDR3 consists of 15 residues. The CDR3 sequence: CASSLGEGPYNEQFF.

The CDR3 here is CASSAPQGAYTEAFF. The genes are TRBV7-6 and TRBJ1-1; TCRdb calls TRBD1, which cannot be checked without DNA. Looked up from germline, CDR1 is SGHVS and CDR2 is FNYEAQ. This CDR3 is built from 15 residues.